This record looks at one TCR beta chain sequence and its context. The data were taken from a study of blood T cell repertoires in COVID-19. Trimming pared 0 bases from V and 2 bases from J, leaving 5 bases between. The germline gives CDR1 SGDLS, CDR2 YYNGEE. The CDR3 loop spans 13 amino acids. Authors' analysis steps: Amplifying reference gene primers gave estimates of nucleated cell counts. Using immunoSEQ multiplex PCR, the repertoire was profiled, and TCRdb retains in-frame clones only, with some absent. The V and J calls and the clone size are those of that table, but D and trimming were determined from the DNA. This table has about 330,000 clones, 86% appearing once.

The sequencing input was peripheral blood. The chain has TRBV9 and TRBJ1-1; the D is unclear. The TCR was taken from a woman aged 45-65 years with acute or convalescent COVID-19. CDR3 sequence: CASSVVVNTEAFF. CDR3 in DNA: TGTGCCAGCAGCGTAGTCGTTAACACTGAAGCTTTCTTT.